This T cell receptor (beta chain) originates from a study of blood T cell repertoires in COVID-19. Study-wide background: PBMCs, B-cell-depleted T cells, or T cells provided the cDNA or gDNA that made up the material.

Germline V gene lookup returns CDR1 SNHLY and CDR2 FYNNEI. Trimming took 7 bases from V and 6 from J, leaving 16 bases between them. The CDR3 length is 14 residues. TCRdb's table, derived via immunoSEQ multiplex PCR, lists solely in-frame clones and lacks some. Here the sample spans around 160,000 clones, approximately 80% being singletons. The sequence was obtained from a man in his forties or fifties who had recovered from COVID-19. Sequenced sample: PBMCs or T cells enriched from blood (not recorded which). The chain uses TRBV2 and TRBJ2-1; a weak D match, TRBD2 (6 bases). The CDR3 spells CASMVTGVFNEQFF. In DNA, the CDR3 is TGTGCCAGCATGGTAACGGGAGTCTTCAATGAGCAGTTCTTC.